This entry describes one T cell receptor beta chain. Antigen: not known. Germline CDR1 SGHTA, CDR2 FQGTGA. Between the trimmed V and J ends, which lost 7 bases and 2 bases, there was a span of 24 bases. The CDR3 loop spans 19 amino acids. The assay was immunoSEQ multiplex PCR, and TCRdb's table has in-frame clones only and misses some. The sample consists of over 20,000 clones, 60% to 75% of them appearing once. The data were obtained in a study of CD4 T cells in relation to SARS-CoV-2 and coronaviruses. Study at large: The restricting HLA molecule for shared crossreactive spike epitopes was mapped.

Findings of the study overall: Around two thirds of donors had memory CD4+ clonotypes crossrecognizing SARS-CoV-2 and common cold coronavirus spike. Crossreactivity was assessed only for spike protein, not other viral proteins.

CD4+ T cells from unexposed donors were obtained before the COVID-19 pandemic (2011-2018). Isolation of CD4+ T cells took place after approximately eleven days in culture. Specimen: CD4+ T cells from PBMCs, cultured in vitro. The sequence came from a human donor in good health. The V gene is TRBV7-3, the J gene TRBJ2-6, with D perhaps assigned TRBD1 or TRBD2 (6 bases each). Here the CDR3 reads CASTQFLGGEGPGANVLTF. The CDR3 DNA reads as TGTGCCAGCACCCAATTCCTGGGGGGCGAGGGTCCTGGGGCCAACGTCCTGACTTTC. Complete variable domain (other parts from reference TRBV7-3 and TRBJ2-6): GAGVSQTPSNKVTEKGKYVELRCDPISGHTALYWYRQSLGQGPEFLIYFQGTGAADDSGLPNDRFFAVRPEGSVSTLKIQRTERGDSAVYLCASTQFLGGEGPGANVLTFGAGSRLTVL.